This is a list of T cell receptor beta chains from one sample in a study of blood T cell repertoires in COVID-19. Repertoires were generated with immunoSEQ multiplex PCR, while TCRdb's copy carries only in-frame clones and drops some. The data hold around 310,000 clones, with roughly 86% observed a single time. The sample was PBMCs or T cells enriched from blood (not recorded which). These receptors were taken from a woman in her twenties or thirties who had recovered from COVID-19. Both conserved end residues are part of each CDR3. Each record gives: J gene, clone size, V gene, D gene, CDR3 protein, CDR3 DNA. A D gene is named only where the DNA matches it firmly. Size values are once, few and many counts, or a class for expanded clones, and some rows have none.

TRBJ2-7 NA TRBV24-1 NA CATSTTGNYEQYF TGTGCCACCAGTACCACAGGGAACTACGAGCAGTACTTC
TRBJ1-2 once TRBV5-1 NA CASSFRSPVDNYGYTF TGCGCCAGCAGCTTTCGGTCTCCGGTAGATAACTATGGCTACACCTTC
TRBJ2-7 NA TRBV2 NA CASRRTASSYEQYF TGTGCCAGCCGTAGGACAGCCAGTTCCTACGAGCAGTACTTC
TRBJ1-2 NA TRBV10-3 NA CAISESGSRAYGYTF TGTGCCATCAGTGAGTCCGGAAGCAGGGCCTATGGCTACACCTTC
TRBJ2-1 NA TRBV3-1/TRBV3-2 TRBD2 CASSQLAGARNEQFF TGTGCCAGCAGCCAACTAGCGGGAGCGCGAAATGAGCAGTTCTTC
TRBJ1-4 NA TRBV18 NA CASSPLVGGRNEKLFF TGTGCCAGCTCACCTCTAGTCGGGGGGCGAAATGAAAAACTGTTTTTT
TRBJ2-5 NA TRBV11-3 TRBD2 CASSLGGSRETQYF TGTGCCAGCAGCTTGGGGGGGAGCAGGGAGACCCAGTACTTC
TRBJ2-7 few TRBV4-1 NA CASSKSEQGVYEQYF TGCGCCAGCAGCAAGTCAGAGCAGGGTGTCTACGAGCAGTACTTC
TRBJ1-2 NA TRBV15 NA CATSRARARAYGYTF TGTGCCACCAGCAGAGCGAGGGCCCGAGCGTATGGCTACACCTTC
TRBJ2-7 once TRBV9 NA CASSGHSNFAGEQYF TGTGCCAGCAGTGGTCATTCCAACTTTGCGGGCGAGCAGTACTTC
TRBJ2-7 NA TRBV5-4 NA CASSRPSGGVSYEQYF TGTGCCAGCAGCCGGCCCTCGGGGGGCGTCTCCTACGAGCAGTACTTC
TRBJ2-3 NA TRBV28 NA CASRPQGSTDTQYF TGTGCCAGCAGACCGCAGGGAAGCACAGATACGCAGTATTTT
TRBJ2-3 NA TRBV4-2 NA CASSQAAPGSTDTQYF TGTGCCAGCAGCCAAGCCGCACCCGGTAGCACAGATACGCAGTATTTT
TRBJ2-2 NA TRBV19 NA CASSSDTGELFF TGTGCCAGTAGTTCGGACACCGGGGAGCTGTTTTTT
TRBJ2-5 NA TRBV2 NA CASSVSRVQETQYF TGTGCCAGCAGTGTTTCGAGGGTTCAAGAGACCCAGTACTTC
TRBJ2-1 NA TRBV9 NA CASSSGPELNEQFF TGTGCCAGCAGTTCAGGCCCCGAACTCAATGAGCAGTTCTTC
TRBJ1-1 once TRBV7-2 NA CASSLGGGGTEAFF TGTGCCAGCAGCTTAGGCGGGGGGGGCACTGAAGCTTTCTTT
TRBJ2-1 NA TRBV4-1 TRBD2 CASSEFGLAVKNEQFF TGCGCCAGCAGTGAATTTGGACTAGCCGTTAAGAATGAGCAGTTCTTC
TRBJ1-5 NA TRBV28 NA CASSRKWQGTHQPQHF TGTGCCAGCAGTCGAAAGTGGCAGGGAACCCATCAGCCCCAGCATTTT
TRBJ2-5 NA TRBV6-5 TRBD2 CASSRPGLAEETQYF TGTGCCAGCTCGCGGCCGGGACTAGCGGAAGAGACCCAGTACTTC
TRBJ1-5 few TRBV27 NA CASSSSADYQPQHF TGTGCCAGCAGTTCAAGCGCGGACTATCAGCCCCAGCATTTT
TRBJ2-5 NA TRBV5-1 TRBD2 CASSLASGDGQETQYF TGCGCCAGCAGCTTAGCTAGCGGGGACGGACAAGAGACCCAGTACTTC